Only a few counts were recorded for the clone carrying this T cell receptor beta chain. Antigen unknown. This entry is derived from a study of T cell repertoires in cytomegalovirus infection. Study-wide background: Signatures in public TCR beta sequences pointed to both CMV infection and matching HLA type.

The germline CDR1 and CDR2 sequences are MNHEY and SVGAGI. This CDR3 comprises 18 residues. J was trimmed by 2 bases and V by 1 base; bases with no gene match: 12. TCRdb independently ran MiXCR on the reads; one entry per CDR3 protein. The data contain about 570,000 distinct CDR3 sequences, 35% to 50% of them singletons. The chain is built from TRBV6-5 and TRBJ2-3; 7 bases map to TRBD1. This TCR came from a human donor in good health (CMV status not recorded). Some clones in this sample may be carry-over from other donors' samples. The source material was cultured PBMCs, sampled from culture after CMV antigen stimulation. CDR3 sequence (DNA): TGTGCCAGCAGTTACTTAGCAGGGGGTAAATCCGCCACAGATACGCAGTATTTT. Translating gives CASSYLAGGKSATDTQYF.